This TCR beta chain is from a study of beta chain features in type 1 diabetes (dated by TCRdb to 2017 to 2018). Regarding the complete study: Mean age, gender distribution, total cell number and subset yield did not differ between patients and healthy donors. In the study, recently diagnosed type 1 diabetes patients and matched healthy donors were compared on the TCRB repertoires of their sorted circulating CD4+ T cell subsets. Whereas all 30 or so donors provided naive and central memory subsets, regulatory and stem cell-like memory subsets were isolated from just 8 patients and roughly 8 healthy donors. Across all samples, roughly 110,000,000 sorted cells were examined, and cell number per subset correlated strongly with RNA yield. General study outcomes and caveats: At VDJ recombination sites, patients with type 1 diabetes made fewer insertions and deleted more nucleotides, a pattern implying thymic rearrangement abnormalities. Naive, central memory and regulatory TCRB repertoires appeared to be more similar among patients than among healthy donors. In all four CD4+ subsets, TCRB CDR3 length was moderately but significantly shorter in type 1 diabetes patients. Only small numbers of individuals were included in the HLA sub-analyses, which left unresolved whether HLA type had any influence on TCRB rearrangement. Shorter templates might have been favored by PCR, but patient and control samples were amplified and corrected together, so both groups would have been affected equally by any skew. Because cDNA was sequenced instead of genomic DNA, activated cells with high expression could be over-represented, although the groups did not differ in activation or CD3 levels.

There are 14 amino acids in the CDR3, from cysteine to phenylalanine inclusive. Only the CDR3 region is kept as DNA, spanning 42 bases read in frame from base 1. The germline V gene encodes CDR1 SGHNT and CDR2 YYREEE (reference sequence). V is reduced by 3 bases and J by 5 bases, leaving a spacing of 13 bases between them. This clone was seen a few times. Its binding antigen is unknown. Base qualities are missing; no much larger clone stands one base away. All of the isolated RNA was reverse transcribed with the High Capacity cDNA Reverse Transcription Kit, so expressed TCRB transcripts were sequenced. Deep immunoSEQ sequencing was applied to naive, central memory and regulatory T cell samples, giving an average of about 3.7 million total reads per sample. Sorted cells were lysed in RLT buffer, and RNA was extracted using DNase-treated RNeasy Micro or Mini kits according to cell number. Each cell subset was processed separately to prevent cross-contamination, with patient and healthy donor samples processed together. The immunoSEQ multiplex PCR was used to amplify TCRB sequences from cDNA, generating 87-bp fragments that spanned the CDR3 region. Sequencing of the amplicons was performed on the Illumina HiSeq platform. On the authors' methods: PCR bias was computationally corrected using synthetic template baselines, reads within Hamming distance 2 were collapsed, and singletons that could not be merged were discarded. Reads were aligned against IMGT to assign V, D and J genes, CDR3 length and insertions or deletions at six rearrangement sites. Clonotype counts were normalized to sorted cell number within each subset before computing true diversity and Gini coefficients with the tcR R package. Repertoire sharing was quantified using the overlap coefficient calculated on TCRB nucleotide sequences. Out-of-frame TCRB sequences from naive cells were analyzed as a proxy for the pre-selection repertoire. TCRdb took over this immuneACCESS table, retaining in-frame rearrangements with V and J assigned. Such tables are incomplete; in checked studies, under half of the missing clones stem from an unresolved V gene, and the remainder is unexplained. V and J calls and clone size are those listed in that table; D and trimming were worked out from the DNA. The sample contains under 850,000 clones, roughly 13% of them found a single time. The ten largest clones take up 0.022% of the sample.

Each donor gave one peripheral blood draw, roughly 110 mL on average, collected into heparinised tubes. A BD FACSAria II and a panel including CD45RO, CCR7, CD25, CD127, CD95 and CD27 were used to sort naive, central memory, regulatory and stem cell-like memory CD4+ T cells. A purity above 95% was achieved for all sorted populations. PBMCs were isolated right away by Lymphoprep density gradient centrifugation and were stained directly, without culture. So that batch effects would be minimized, each experiment stained and sorted samples in pairs, pairing one healthy donor with one patient. The chain is encoded by TRBV5-4 joined to TRBJ2-3; D gene: possibly TRBD1, on 5 matching bases. Sequenced: naive CD4+ T cells from blood. The cell subset or site label on this specimen signifies: true naive CD4+ T cells. This TCR derives from a man aged 18-30 years with type 1 diabetes. In nucleotide form, the sequence is TGTGCCAGCAGCTCCCCCCCAGGGAAAGATACGCAGTATTTT. It translates to CASSSPPGKDTQYF.